This T cell receptor beta chain stems from a study of cytomegalovirus exposure and HLA in healthy donors. Across the whole study: Samples from HLA-typed donors yielded about 85 million unique TCRs in an early data release. Study-level points and caveats: In a later analysis, HLA-C alleles had the fewest associated TCRs, DRB1 alleles the most.

As concerns this clone: Its antigen is currently unknown.

The PCR made use of 60 Vbeta and 13 Jbeta primers. Per the authors' pipeline: In a later analysis, 79 million or so unique TCR beta chains included roughly 11 million shared by two or more donors. Some clones are missing from TCRdb's copy, which holds only in-frame ones; the method was immunoSEQ multiplex PCR. From that table come the V and J calls and clone size; the DNA was used to work out D and trimming. The listing records 130,000 to 150,000 clones. J was trimmed by 8 bases and V by 1 base; bases with no gene match: 9. This CDR3 spans 16 amino acids. Germline V gene sequence: CDR1 SGHRS, CDR2 YFSETQ.

The clonotype comes from a man between 35 and 55 years old in good health and CMV-seronegative. The chain links TRBV5-1 to TRBJ2-2; 9 bases are shared with TRBD1. Sequencing used PBMCs. CDR3 sequence: CASSLSPGQGSGELFF. The DNA for the CDR3 is TGCGCCAGCAGCTTGAGTCCGGGACAGGGAAGTGGGGAGCTGTTTTTT. Filled out from reference TRBV5-1 and TRBJ2-2, the complete variable domain reads KAGVTQTPRYLIKTRGQQVTLSCSPISGHRSVSWYQQTPGQGLQFLFEYFSETQRNKGNFPGRFSGRQFSNSRSEMNVSTLELGDSALYLCASSLSPGQGSGELFFGEGSRLTVL.